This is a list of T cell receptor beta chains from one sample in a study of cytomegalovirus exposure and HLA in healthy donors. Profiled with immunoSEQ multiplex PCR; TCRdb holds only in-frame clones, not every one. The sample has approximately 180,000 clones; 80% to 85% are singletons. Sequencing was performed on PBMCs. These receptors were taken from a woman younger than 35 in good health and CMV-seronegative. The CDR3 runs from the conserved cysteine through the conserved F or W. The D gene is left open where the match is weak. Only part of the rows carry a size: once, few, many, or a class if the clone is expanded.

CDR3nt: TGTGCCGTCCAGGGGATCTATGGCTACACCTTC; CDR3aa: CAVQGIYGYTF; d_gene: NA; j_gene: TRBJ1-2; v_gene: TRBV19; abundance: NA
CDR3nt: TGTGCCAGCAGCTCAGACAGTCACACCGGGGAGCTGTTTTTT; CDR3aa: CASSSDSHTGELFF; d_gene: NA; j_gene: TRBJ2-2; v_gene: TRBV9; abundance: NA
CDR3nt: TGTGCCAGCAGCTTTCCGGGACAGATGAACACTGAAGCTTTCTTT; CDR3aa: CASSFPGQMNTEAFF; d_gene: TRBD1; j_gene: TRBJ1-1; v_gene: TRBV7-9; abundance: NA
CDR3nt: TGTGCCAGCAGCTTTACCTACGAGCAGTACTTC; CDR3aa: CASSFTYEQYF; d_gene: NA; j_gene: TRBJ2-7; v_gene: TRBV5-6; abundance: NA
CDR3nt: TGTGCCAGCAGTCCACGACAGGGGGCTTGGACTGAAGCTTTCTTT; CDR3aa: CASSPRQGAWTEAFF; d_gene: TRBD1; j_gene: TRBJ1-1; v_gene: TRBV6-5; abundance: NA
CDR3nt: TGTGCCAGTAGTAAAAGACCGACAGACATGAACACTGAAGCTTTCTTT; CDR3aa: CASSKRPTDMNTEAFF; d_gene: NA; j_gene: TRBJ1-1; v_gene: TRBV19; abundance: NA
CDR3nt: TGTGCCAGCTCACCACCGAAGGGGCCGAACACTGAAGCTTTCTTT; CDR3aa: CASSPPKGPNTEAFF; d_gene: NA; j_gene: TRBJ1-1; v_gene: TRBV18; abundance: once
CDR3nt: TGTGCCAGCAGTTACTCGGGGGGGAACACTGAAGCTTTCTTT; CDR3aa: CASSYSGGNTEAFF; d_gene: NA; j_gene: TRBJ1-1; v_gene: TRBV6-5; abundance: few
CDR3nt: TGCGCCAGCAGCACAACTATTTCCTACGAGCAGTACTTC; CDR3aa: CASSTTISYEQYF; d_gene: NA; j_gene: TRBJ2-7; v_gene: TRBV5-1; abundance: NA
CDR3nt: TGTGCCAGCGCCGAGATAGGTGGGGCGAATGGCTACACCTTC; CDR3aa: CASAEIGGANGYTF; d_gene: NA; j_gene: TRBJ1-2; v_gene: TRBV6-5; abundance: NA
CDR3nt: TGTGCCAGCAGCTTGGTAGCAGAGTTATCCTACAATGAGCAGTTCTTC; CDR3aa: CASSLVAELSYNEQFF; d_gene: NA; j_gene: TRBJ2-1; v_gene: TRBV5-6; abundance: NA
CDR3nt: TGTGCCAGCAGTCCTCGACAGGGGGCACGGGAGCAGTACTTC; CDR3aa: CASSPRQGAREQYF; d_gene: TRBD1; j_gene: TRBJ2-5; v_gene: TRBV6-5; abundance: NA
CDR3nt: TGTGCCAGCAGTTTATTTAGATTCGCGGGAGGCACAGATACGCAGTATTTT; CDR3aa: CASSLFRFAGGTDTQYF; d_gene: TRBD2; j_gene: TRBJ2-3; v_gene: TRBV28; abundance: once
CDR3nt: TGTGCCAGCAGCTTGGGGCGCACAGATACGCAGTATTTT; CDR3aa: CASSLGRTDTQYF; d_gene: NA; j_gene: TRBJ2-3; v_gene: TRBV5-6; abundance: NA
CDR3nt: TGTGCCAGCAGCTTCCCCGGACGGAGGATGTCCTACGAGCAGTACTTC; CDR3aa: CASSFPGRRMSYEQYF; d_gene: NA; j_gene: TRBJ2-7; v_gene: TRBV7-2; abundance: NA
CDR3nt: TGCGCCAGCAGTGAATTTACGGGGCAAGAGACCCAGTACTTC; CDR3aa: CASSEFTGQETQYF; d_gene: NA; j_gene: TRBJ2-5; v_gene: TRBV10-1; abundance: NA
CDR3nt: TGCGCCAGCACCGGGCCGGAGGGAGGGGAGACCCAGTACTTC; CDR3aa: CASTGPEGGETQYF; d_gene: TRBD2; j_gene: TRBJ2-5; v_gene: TRBV10-2; abundance: NA
CDR3nt: TGCGCCAGCAGGTCAGGGGAGAACACTGAAGCTTTCTTT; CDR3aa: CASRSGENTEAFF; d_gene: NA; j_gene: TRBJ1-1; v_gene: TRBV4-1; abundance: NA
CDR3nt: TGTGCCAGCAGTTCGGGACTACACAATGAGCAGTTCTTC; CDR3aa: CASSSGLHNEQFF; d_gene: TRBD2; j_gene: TRBJ2-1; v_gene: TRBV27; abundance: NA
CDR3nt: TGTGCCAGCAGCGCATCCGGGGGGAACACTGAAGCTTTCTTT; CDR3aa: CASSASGGNTEAFF; d_gene: NA; j_gene: TRBJ1-1; v_gene: TRBV9; abundance: NA
CDR3nt: TGTGCCAGCAGCTTAGAGACTAGCGGGAGCCCGAGGGGCTATACGCAGTATTTT; CDR3aa: CASSLETSGSPRGYTQYF; d_gene: TRBD2; j_gene: TRBJ2-3; v_gene: TRBV7-2; abundance: NA
CDR3nt: TGTGCCAGTAGTACGGGACAAGGAAGGTTCACTGAAGCTTTCTTT; CDR3aa: CASSTGQGRFTEAFF; d_gene: NA; j_gene: TRBJ1-1; v_gene: TRBV19; abundance: NA
CDR3nt: TGTGCCAGCAGCCTTCAGGGAGGGTCCGAAAAACTGTTTTTT; CDR3aa: CASSLQGGSEKLFF; d_gene: NA; j_gene: TRBJ1-4; v_gene: TRBV5-8; abundance: NA
CDR3nt: TGTGCCAGTATTCTGGGACAGGAACAAAGCAATCAGCCCCAGCATTTT; CDR3aa: CASILGQEQSNQPQHF; d_gene: TRBD1; j_gene: TRBJ1-5; v_gene: TRBV19; abundance: NA
CDR3nt: TGTGCCAGCGGTACAGGAGTCTATGGCTACACCTTC; CDR3aa: CASGTGVYGYTF; d_gene: NA; j_gene: TRBJ1-2; v_gene: TRBV27; abundance: NA
CDR3nt: TGTGCCAGTAGCCAGCAGGGGGCGATTGGGGCCAACGTCCTGACTTTC; CDR3aa: CASSQQGAIGANVLTF; d_gene: TRBD1; j_gene: TRBJ2-6; v_gene: TRBV19; abundance: NA
CDR3nt: TGTGCCAGCAGTTCCCTCGGGCTCGGGGGGCTGTTTTTT; CDR3aa: CASSSLGLGGLFF; d_gene: NA; j_gene: TRBJ2-2; v_gene: TRBV11-2; abundance: NA
CDR3nt: TGTGCCAGCAGCTCCGGGGTCCAAGAGACCCAGTACTTC; CDR3aa: CASSSGVQETQYF; d_gene: NA; j_gene: TRBJ2-5; v_gene: TRBV7-9; abundance: NA
CDR3nt: TGTGCCTGGAGCGCCGGGACAGACTCCTACGAGCAGTACTTC; CDR3aa: CAWSAGTDSYEQYF; d_gene: TRBD1; j_gene: TRBJ2-7; v_gene: TRBV30; abundance: NA
CDR3nt: TGTGCCAGCTGGGGGGGAGGAGGAGATACGCAGTATTTT; CDR3aa: CASWGGGGDTQYF; d_gene: TRBD2; j_gene: TRBJ2-3; v_gene: TRBV6-5; abundance: NA
CDR3nt: TGTGCCAGCAGCTTAGTTACTAGCGTGGCCCCTCAGCAGTTCTTC; CDR3aa: CASSLVTSVAPQQFF; d_gene: TRBD2; j_gene: TRBJ2-1; v_gene: TRBV11-3; abundance: NA
CDR3nt: TGTGCCAGCAGTCCGACCCGACAGGGCCCAGACGAGCAGTACTTC; CDR3aa: CASSPTRQGPDEQYF; d_gene: TRBD1; j_gene: TRBJ2-7; v_gene: TRBV28; abundance: NA
CDR3nt: TGTGCCAGCAGTTTACTAGCGGGAGAAGGGGATGAGCAGTTCTTC; CDR3aa: CASSLLAGEGDEQFF; d_gene: TRBD2; j_gene: TRBJ2-1; v_gene: TRBV2; abundance: NA
CDR3nt: TGTGCCAGCAGCGTAGGGGACAGGGGCGTTCATGCTTTCTTT; CDR3aa: CASSVGDRGVHAFF; d_gene: TRBD1; j_gene: TRBJ1-1; v_gene: TRBV9; abundance: NA
CDR3nt: TGTGCCAGCAGTTCTATACAGGCGATCCGCTTCTATGGCTACACCTTC; CDR3aa: CASSSIQAIRFYGYTF; d_gene: NA; j_gene: TRBJ1-2; v_gene: TRBV27; abundance: few
CDR3nt: TGTGCCAGCAGCCAAGTACACGGGGGGTATGAAAAACTGTTTTTT; CDR3aa: CASSQVHGGYEKLFF; d_gene: NA; j_gene: TRBJ1-4; v_gene: TRBV14; abundance: NA
CDR3nt: TGCGCCAGCAGCCGGAGCGACGGTGGAGGTGGCTACACCTTC; CDR3aa: CASSRSDGGGGYTF; d_gene: NA; j_gene: TRBJ1-2; v_gene: TRBV4-3; abundance: NA
CDR3nt: TGTGCCAGCAACAAGACTAGCGGAGTCGAAGAGACCCAGTACTTC; CDR3aa: CASNKTSGVEETQYF; d_gene: TRBD2; j_gene: TRBJ2-5; v_gene: TRBV7-8; abundance: NA
CDR3nt: TGCGCCAGCAGCTTGGAGGGGGCAGGCACTGAAGCTTTCTTT; CDR3aa: CASSLEGAGTEAFF; d_gene: TRBD1; j_gene: TRBJ1-1; v_gene: TRBV5-1; abundance: few
CDR3nt: TGCGCCAGCAGCTTTCAGGGCAGCAATGAGCAGTTCTTC; CDR3aa: CASSFQGSNEQFF; d_gene: NA; j_gene: TRBJ2-1; v_gene: TRBV5-1; abundance: few